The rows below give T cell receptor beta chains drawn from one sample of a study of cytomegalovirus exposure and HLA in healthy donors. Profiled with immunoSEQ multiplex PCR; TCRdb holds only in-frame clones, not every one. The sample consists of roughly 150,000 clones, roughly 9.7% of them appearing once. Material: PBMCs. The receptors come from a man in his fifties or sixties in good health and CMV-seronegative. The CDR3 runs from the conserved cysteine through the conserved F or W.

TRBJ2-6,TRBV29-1,CSVGRGAGANVLTF
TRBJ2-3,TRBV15,CATSIDRGHVDTQYF
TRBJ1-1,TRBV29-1,CSVGDTEAFF
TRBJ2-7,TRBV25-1,CASSKATSSDTQQYF
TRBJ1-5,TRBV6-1,CASREDRSSNQPQHF
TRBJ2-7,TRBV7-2,CASSLEPVPSYEQYF
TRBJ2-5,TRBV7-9,CASSLGGSIETQYF
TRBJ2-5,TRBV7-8,CASIKWGGGETQYF
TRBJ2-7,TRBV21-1,CASSKVTRDTTDEQYF
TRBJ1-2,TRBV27,CASSYSGTGWLGYTF
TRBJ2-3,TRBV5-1,CASSTGQGLTDTQYF
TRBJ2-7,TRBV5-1,CASSTLSRGHEQYF
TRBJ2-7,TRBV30,CAWSVLRLAGGPGYEQYF
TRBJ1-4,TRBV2,CASSAGWGTEKLFF
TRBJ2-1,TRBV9,CASTDLKTSGSSYNEQFF
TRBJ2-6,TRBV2,CASRAGTGGSGANVLTF
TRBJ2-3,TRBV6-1,CASSEAPHTDTQYF